This T cell receptor (beta chain) came from a study of vaccination and CD4 T cells after COVID-19. Noted treatment: approximately 9-day PBMC culture with coronavirus spike peptide pools or control peptides (ViraFEST assay). The study sequenced cultured CD4+ T cell DNA using the Oncomine TCR Beta short-read assay. One entry per CDR3 protein results from TCRdb running MiXCR on the PCR reads. Of thousands of distinct CDR3 sequences in the sample, approximately 48% are singletons; the top ten hold roughly 8.1%. Details on this clonotype: Its antigen is unidentified.

V was pared by 1 base and J by 9 bases, with 13 bases between. This CDR3 is 14 amino acids long. Germline CDR1 is SNHLY and CDR2 is FYNNEI. The receptor comes from a human donor who had recovered from COVID-19. The V call is TRBV2, the J call TRBJ1-5; the D is unclear. Input material: CD4+ T cells from blood, cultured in vitro. DNA of the CDR3: TGTGCCAGCAGTGAAGTTTCGGTCAAAAGGCCCCAGCATTTT. This codes for CASSEVSVKRPQHF.